This T cell receptor (beta chain) originates from a study of T cells in Graves' hyperthyroidism and ophthalmopathy (dated by TCRdb to between 2019 and 2020). With respect to the entire study: To identify distinguishing TCR V-J signatures, a discovery cohort of some 100 patients was used, comprising some 43 with Graves' ophthalmopathy and some 57 with stable Graves' hyperthyroidism. An independent validation cohort of around 19 hyperthyroidism patients and some 15 patients who later progressed to ophthalmopathy tested prospective prediction of ophthalmopathy. For training and testing, the 100 or so patients in the discovery cohort were randomly divided in a 7:3 ratio. Thyroid tissue and blood T-cell repertoires from six Graves' hyperthyroidism patients were also compared in the study. Following sampling, methimazole starting at 30 mg daily was given to hyperthyroidism patients, and high-dose intravenous methylprednisolone was given to ophthalmopathy patients. The paper describes TCR Vbeta CDR3 sequencing of about 140 peripheral blood samples, made up of 43 ophthalmopathy patients, around 78 hyperthyroidism patients and 17 progressor patients.

Taken from the germline V gene, the CDR1 and CDR2 loops are SGHTA and FQGNSA. Deletion took 1 base off V and 8 bases off J, with a span of 11 bases between the germline ends. The CDR3 measures 14 amino acids from cysteine to phenylalanine. Of all the DNA, just the CDR3 is kept, 42 bases in frame from base 1. A patient counted as having stable Graves' hyperthyroidism if no progression to ophthalmopathy occurred over 18 months of follow-up. Hyperthyroidism patients were newly diagnosed, had a disease duration of under 2 months, and were aged 18 to 65 years. The study excluded patients with uncontrolled infections, other autoimmune diseases, pregnancy or lactation. Diagnoses were based on clinical symptoms, serum thyroxine and TRAb, thyroid ultrasound and orbital computed tomography. Trizol reagent was used to extract total RNA, and RNA quality was then checked on an Agilent 2100 Bioanalyzer. Amplification of TCR beta CDR3 regions was carried out from RNA transcripts. For the first round of RT-PCR on the TCR CDR3, the HTBI primer set was used together with the Qiagen OneStep RT-PCR kit. Libraries were constructed in a second round of multiplex PCR, after which size selection and purification were performed. Sequencing of the libraries was done on an Illumina HiSeq2000 using paired-end 100 bp reads. The authors processed their data as follows. Raw data were processed with SOAPnuke, discarding reads with adapters, uncalled bases, mean Phred below 15, or no exact constant-primer or identifier match. High-quality paired reads were merged using COPE v1.2.5, and each unique nucleotide sequence was defined as a clonotype. MiTCR v1.1 was used to align clonotypes to the IMGT TRBV, TRBD and TRBJ reference segments. The analysis was restricted to V-J combinations with a frequency above 0.0001, which together covered 99.2% of the repertoires. A TCS score was defined as the ratio of F50 (clonal expansion) to E x V (chaos), with BLOSUM62-based TCRdist applied between CDR3 peptides within each V-J. Welch's t-statistics and random forest reduced 500 to 650 V-J features to roughly 13, which were used in a naive Bayes classifier (R e1071). The similarity between thyroid and blood repertoires was quantified using the Morisita-Horn index. TCRdb's own reprocessing of the public reads used fastp at Q25 and MiXCR and kept productive beta chains. Under each unique CDR3 protein, matching rows form one entry showing the most common genes and DNA. What appears here as the V and J calls and clone size reflects TCRdb's work, not the paper's. The sample profile shows approximately 49,000 distinct CDR3 sequences; approximately 58% of them were found once. Under 35% of the sample rests with the top ten.

Findings and caveats that apply to the study as a whole: A 13 V-J signature model separated ophthalmopathy from stable hyperthyroidism, with 87.88% sensitivity and roughly 84% specificity in cross-validation and 80%/75% in testing. Most expanded thyroid clonotypes (frequency above 0.001) were also detected in blood, a finding suggesting that blood repertoires may reflect thyroid immune responses. Sample size was not statistically predetermined, and blinding of investigators to group allocation was not performed. In validation, progression to ophthalmopathy was predicted by the model with almost 71% sensitivity and nearly 75% specificity, a median of approximately 6.5 months before onset.

Based on its abundance in the sample, this clonotype is medium-sized (0.01 to 0.1%). Which antigen it targets is not known. No clone much larger than this one lies a single base away; base qualities are absent. Specimen: peripheral blood or thyroid tissue (not recorded which). This TCR was recovered from a man aged 18 to 30 with Graves' hyperthyroidism. The rearrangement combines TRBV7-2 with TRBJ2-2, with the D gene not clear enough to name. The CDR3 reads CASSLGPGAGELFF. The nucleotides are TGTGCCAGCAGCTTAGGGCCGGGCGCTGGGGAGCTGTTTTTT.